This T cell receptor (beta chain) emerged from a study of OX40 agonist ivuxolimab in advanced cancers. Overall study context: Three patients showed partial responses: one hepatocellular carcinoma and two cutaneous melanoma cases. Notes on the study in general: Doses of 0.1 to 3.0 mg/kg were accompanied by clonal expansion of CD4+ and CD8+ blood T cells by week 6.

Per the germline V gene, CDR1 is SGHNT and CDR2 is YYREEE (reference sequence). V lost 9 bases and J lost 3, with 11 bases in between. CDR3 length equals 12 residues. Sequenced by immunoSEQ multiplex PCR; TCRdb stores in-frame clones only, minus some. This sample has around 62,000 clones, with nearly 90% found just once. For this clone: Its antigen is not known.

The source was CD4+ or CD8+ T cells sorted from blood, collected in a trial of the OX40 agonist ivuxolimab. This TCR came from an adult with an advanced solid tumor such as melanoma, head and neck, liver or kidney cancer. V gene TRBV5-4 combines with J gene TRBJ2-3; D may correspond to TRBD1 or TRBD2 (5 bases each). CDR3 in amino acids: CATGSGTDTQYF. The CDR3, as DNA: TGTGCCACAGGGAGTGGTACAGATACGCAGTATTTT.